A selection of T cell receptor beta chains follows, all from one sample in a study of blood T cell repertoires in COVID-19. Sequencing used immunoSEQ multiplex PCR; TCRdb keeps in-frame clones, though not all of them. The table shows about 150,000 clones, with 75% to 90% occurring only once. Sample: PBMCs or T cells enriched from blood (not recorded which). These receptors came from a woman between 35 and 50 years old who had been exposed to COVID-19. Each CDR3 is given with its conserved first and last residue. Each record gives: CDR3 DNA, CDR3 protein, D gene, V gene, J gene, clone size. The D gene is left open where the match is weak. The size field is filled for only some rows; it gives once, few, many or a size class.

DNA: TGCAGCGTTGTGTACATACTAACCATGAACACTGAAGCTTTCTTT
CDR3: CSVVYILTMNTEAFF
D: NA
V: TRBV29-1
J: TRBJ1-1
size: once

DNA: TGTGCCAGTAAACCCGGGACAGGGGGGGTCTACGAGCAGTACTTC
CDR3: CASKPGTGGVYEQYF
D: TRBD1
V: TRBV19
J: TRBJ2-7
size: NA

DNA: TGTGCCAGCAAAGATAGTTCTAGCGGGAGCTTCAATGAGCAGTTCTTC
CDR3: CASKDSSSGSFNEQFF
D: TRBD2
V: TRBV28
J: TRBJ2-1
size: NA

DNA: TGTGCCAGCAGCCCGCACTCTATGTTACAGGGCCAGCCCCAGCATTTT
CDR3: CASSPHSMLQGQPQHF
D: NA
V: TRBV9
J: TRBJ1-5
size: NA

DNA: TGTGCCAGCAGCGGCCTGGCTAGCGGGGGGCGTCGTGGAGATACGCAGTATTTT
CDR3: CASSGLASGGRRGDTQYF
D: TRBD2
V: TRBV9
J: TRBJ2-3
size: NA

DNA: TGCGCCAGCAGTGAGTCGAGCTACGAGCAGTACTTC
CDR3: CASSESSYEQYF
D: NA
V: TRBV10-1
J: TRBJ2-7
size: NA

DNA: TGTGCCAGCAGCCCCCTGGGGACAGGTCTCTCTGGGGCCAACGTCCTGACTTTC
CDR3: CASSPLGTGLSGANVLTF
D: TRBD1
V: TRBV11-2
J: TRBJ2-6
size: NA

DNA: TGTGCCATCAGTCCACTAGCGGGGAGCACAGATACGCAGTATTTT
CDR3: CAISPLAGSTDTQYF
D: TRBD2
V: TRBV10-3
J: TRBJ2-3
size: NA

DNA: TGTGCCAGTAGTTATGGGACTCGGAACACCGGGGAGCTGTTTTTT
CDR3: CASSYGTRNTGELFF
D: NA
V: TRBV19
J: TRBJ2-2
size: NA

DNA: TGTGCCAGCAGCCCCGGGGGCGGGGGGCGGAACACCATATATTTT
CDR3: CASSPGGGGRNTIYF
D: NA
V: TRBV25-1
J: TRBJ1-3
size: NA

DNA: TGTGCCAGCAGCAAAGCAGGACCGGGGATCTCCTACGAGCAGTACTTC
CDR3: CASSKAGPGISYEQYF
D: NA
V: TRBV21-1
J: TRBJ2-7
size: once

DNA: TGTGCCAGTAGTGCAGGACAGGAGAACTATGGCTACACCTTC
CDR3: CASSAGQENYGYTF
D: TRBD1
V: TRBV19
J: TRBJ1-2
size: once

DNA: TGTGCCAGGTCGGACAGGGTCAATCAGCCCCAGCATTTT
CDR3: CARSDRVNQPQHF
D: TRBD1
V: TRBV27
J: TRBJ1-5
size: NA

DNA: TGTGCCAGCAGCCAAGATAGCCAGCGGGGAGCAGATACGCAGTATTTT
CDR3: CASSQDSQRGADTQYF
D: TRBD2
V: TRBV4-2
J: TRBJ2-3
size: NA

DNA: TGTGCCAGCAGTGAAGAGTCGGGGGGGAGAGGTGAGCAGTTCTTC
CDR3: CASSEESGGRGEQFF
D: TRBD2
V: TRBV6-4
J: TRBJ2-1
size: NA

DNA: TGTGCCAGCAGCCTGGGACAGGGCGGTTCACCCCTCCACTTT
CDR3: CASSLGQGGSPLHF
D: TRBD1
V: TRBV27
J: TRBJ1-6
size: NA

DNA: TGTGCCAGACGAGAACAGGGTAACATTCAGTACTTC
CDR3: CARREQGNIQYF
D: NA
V: TRBV2
J: TRBJ2-4
size: NA

DNA: TGTGCCAGCAGTCCCCTTGACAGCAGCAATCAGCCCCAGCATTTT
CDR3: CASSPLDSSNQPQHF
D: NA
V: TRBV27
J: TRBJ1-5
size: NA

DNA: TGTGCCAGCTTGGCTAGCTCCTACAATGAGCAGTTCTTC
CDR3: CASLASSYNEQFF
D: NA
V: TRBV6-5
J: TRBJ2-1
size: NA

DNA: TGCGCCAGCAGCCAAGATCTCGGGCGGGGGGCTAGCGGGGTTTGGGAGCAGTACTTC
CDR3: CASSQDLGRGASGVWEQYF
D: TRBD2
V: TRBV4-1
J: TRBJ2-7
size: once

DNA: TGTGCCAGCACAGGGGATCGTGAGACCCAGTACTTC
CDR3: CASTGDRETQYF
D: NA
V: TRBV2
J: TRBJ2-5
size: NA

DNA: TGCGCCAGCAGCACCGGACAGGCGAAAGAGACCCAGTACTTC
CDR3: CASSTGQAKETQYF
D: TRBD1
V: TRBV5-1
J: TRBJ2-5
size: NA

DNA: TGTGCCAGCAGCCCCTCCGGGACTAGCGCCGAGCAGTACTTC
CDR3: CASSPSGTSAEQYF
D: TRBD2
V: TRBV7-2
J: TRBJ2-7
size: few

DNA: TGTGCCAGCAGCCAAGATTTGTTTGGGCTTCAGCCCCAGCATTTT
CDR3: CASSQDLFGLQPQHF
D: NA
V: TRBV14
J: TRBJ1-5
size: NA

DNA: TGTGCCAGTAGCCTTTATAGCGGGAGCAACTCCTACGAGCAGTACTTC
CDR3: CASSLYSGSNSYEQYF
D: TRBD2
V: TRBV19
J: TRBJ2-7
size: NA

DNA: TGTGCCAGCAGCGGAAGAGGTATAGGCAACACTGAAGCTTTCTTT
CDR3: CASSGRGIGNTEAFF
D: NA
V: TRBV7-8
J: TRBJ1-1
size: NA

DNA: TGTGCCAGCAGTCCATCCGGGACAGTCAGTAACGAGCAGTACTTC
CDR3: CASSPSGTVSNEQYF
D: TRBD1
V: TRBV6-5
J: TRBJ2-7
size: NA

DNA: TGTGCCAGCAGCCGAGGGGGATTCTCTGGAAACACCATATATTTT
CDR3: CASSRGGFSGNTIYF
D: NA
V: TRBV9
J: TRBJ1-3
size: once

DNA: TGTGCCAGCAGCCCAAGAGAATACGGGGCCAACGTCCTGACTTTC
CDR3: CASSPREYGANVLTF
D: NA
V: TRBV7-9
J: TRBJ2-6
size: NA

DNA: TGTGCCAGCAGTCTCACTCCCTCTAGCACAGATACGCAGTATTTT
CDR3: CASSLTPSSTDTQYF
D: NA
V: TRBV7-3
J: TRBJ2-3
size: NA

DNA: TGTGCCAGTAGTATAGGGTACGCGGAAGGCTACACCTTC
CDR3: CASSIGYAEGYTF
D: NA
V: TRBV19
J: TRBJ1-2
size: NA

DNA: TGTGCCAGCAGCCCCTCCGGGACAGCTGGAAACACCATATATTTT
CDR3: CASSPSGTAGNTIYF
D: TRBD1
V: TRBV11-2
J: TRBJ1-3
size: NA

DNA: TGTGCCAGCAGTCGAAGGGGACAGGGGAACACTGAAGCTTTCTTT
CDR3: CASSRRGQGNTEAFF
D: TRBD1
V: TRBV2
J: TRBJ1-1
size: NA

DNA: TGTGCCACCGCTCGGGACTTCTCGGTCCGCGGAAACACCATATATTTT
CDR3: CATARDFSVRGNTIYF
D: NA
V: TRBV6-6
J: TRBJ1-3
size: NA

DNA: TGTGCCAGCAGCTTCCCACAAGGGACTACCAGCGGGGAAATACACTACGAGCAGTACTTC
CDR3: CASSFPQGTTSGEIHYEQYF
D: TRBD2
V: TRBV2
J: TRBJ2-7
size: NA

DNA: TGTGCCAGCAGTGAAGCCCAGGCCGGGGGTGAAAAACTGTTTTTT
CDR3: CASSEAQAGGEKLFF
D: NA
V: TRBV6-1
J: TRBJ1-4
size: NA

DNA: TGTGCCAGCAGCGGGGACCCGGGACAGTCAAATTCACCCCTCCACTTT
CDR3: CASSGDPGQSNSPLHF
D: TRBD1
V: TRBV5-4
J: TRBJ1-6
size: NA

DNA: TGTGCCAGCAGTTATCGGGACAGGGGGACCTACGAGCAGTACTTC
CDR3: CASSYRDRGTYEQYF
D: TRBD1
V: TRBV6-5
J: TRBJ2-7
size: NA

DNA: TGTGCCAGCAGCCCGACTTTGGGCAATGAGCAGTTCTTC
CDR3: CASSPTLGNEQFF
D: NA
V: TRBV7-2
J: TRBJ2-1
size: NA

DNA: TGTGCCAGCAGCTTGTCAGGGGGCACTGAAGCTTTCTTT
CDR3: CASSLSGGTEAFF
D: TRBD1
V: TRBV5-5
J: TRBJ1-1
size: NA

DNA: TGTGCCAGCAGCTCCCGACTAGCGGGAGGACCAGATACGCAGTATTTT
CDR3: CASSSRLAGGPDTQYF
D: TRBD2
V: TRBV11-2
J: TRBJ2-3
size: once

DNA: TGTGCCAGCAGCGTAACGATTCAGGGGACCGCTAACTATGGCTACACCTTC
CDR3: CASSVTIQGTANYGYTF
D: NA
V: TRBV9
J: TRBJ1-2
size: NA

DNA: TGTGCCAGCTCACGCACTCGGGTCGAAAGCAATCAGCCCCAGCATTTT
CDR3: CASSRTRVESNQPQHF
D: NA
V: TRBV18
J: TRBJ1-5
size: few

DNA: TGCGCCAGCAGCCAGACAGGGAGGCCTAACTATGGCTACACCTTC
CDR3: CASSQTGRPNYGYTF
D: TRBD1
V: TRBV4-1
J: TRBJ1-2
size: NA

DNA: TGTGCCAGCAGTTATAGCGCCCCGGCACAAGAGACCCAGTACTTC
CDR3: CASSYSAPAQETQYF
D: NA
V: TRBV6-5
J: TRBJ2-5
size: NA

DNA: TGCGCCAGCAGCCAAGCCATTACGAGAACTAATGAAAAACTGTTTTTT
CDR3: CASSQAITRTNEKLFF
D: NA
V: TRBV4-1
J: TRBJ1-4
size: once

DNA: TGTGCCAGCAGCTTAAAATACAGGGGGAACCACTCCTACGAGCAGTACTTC
CDR3: CASSLKYRGNHSYEQYF
D: TRBD1
V: TRBV7-3
J: TRBJ2-7
size: once

DNA: TGCGCCAGCAGCCTCCCGGGACTAGCAGGGACAGATACGCAGTATTTT
CDR3: CASSLPGLAGTDTQYF
D: TRBD2
V: TRBV5-1
J: TRBJ2-3
size: NA

DNA: TGTGCCAGTAGTACCGGACAGGGGGCGAGGGAGACCCAGTACTTC
CDR3: CASSTGQGARETQYF
D: TRBD1
V: TRBV19
J: TRBJ2-5
size: NA

DNA: TGTGCCAGCAGCCGGGCGACTAGCGGGGGGGCCAAGACCGGGGAGCTGTTTTTT
CDR3: CASSRATSGGAKTGELFF
D: TRBD2
V: TRBV3-1/TRBV3-2
J: TRBJ2-2
size: NA

DNA: TGTGCCAGCAGTGAGTGGACAGCGAACACCGGGGAGCTGTTTTTT
CDR3: CASSEWTANTGELFF
D: NA
V: TRBV2
J: TRBJ2-2
size: NA

DNA: TGTGCCATCAGTGGACTGGGGCATAATAATTCACCCCTCCACTTT
CDR3: CAISGLGHNNSPLHF
D: NA
V: TRBV10-3
J: TRBJ1-6
size: NA

DNA: TGTGCCAGCAGTCACACTGACAGGGAAAGAGGCAAAAACATTCAGTACTTC
CDR3: CASSHTDRERGKNIQYF
D: TRBD1
V: TRBV28
J: TRBJ2-4
size: NA

DNA: TGTGCCAGCAGCTTTGGGGCTCGAGGGGGTCAGCCCCAGCATTTT
CDR3: CASSFGARGGQPQHF
D: NA
V: TRBV5-8
J: TRBJ1-5
size: NA

DNA: TGTGCCAGCAGCGAGGCGGCAACTAATGAAAAACTGTTTTTT
CDR3: CASSEAATNEKLFF
D: NA
V: TRBV9
J: TRBJ1-4
size: NA

DNA: TGTGCCAGCAGCGTAGGTGGCGGGAGGGCCGAAGAGCAGTACTTC
CDR3: CASSVGGGRAEEQYF
D: TRBD2
V: TRBV9
J: TRBJ2-7
size: once

DNA: TGTGCCAGCAGTTATCGGGGCGGGGAGCTGTTTTTT
CDR3: CASSYRGGELFF
D: NA
V: TRBV6-5
J: TRBJ2-2
size: NA